This T cell receptor beta chain derives from a study of T cells in Graves' hyperthyroidism and ophthalmopathy. Germline CDR1 and CDR2: SQVTM and ANQGSEA. CDR3 length: 13 residues. V lost 4 bases and J lost 5; bases outside the gene matches: 4. Template material for amplifying TCR beta CDR3 regions consisted of RNA transcripts. TCR CDR3 regions were first amplified by RT-PCR with HTBI primers. TCRdb reprocessed the multiplex PCR reads with MiXCR, giving one entry per CDR3 protein. The sample yields 600,000 to 800,000 distinct CDR3 sequences, roughly 32% seen once. Graves' hyperthyroidism is called stable when ophthalmopathy does not progress within 18 months. This clonotype was recorded at least ten times.

The V and J genes are TRBV29-1 and TRBJ2-2; 7 nucleotides line up with TRBD1. The sequenced sample consisted of blood. The sequence derives from a woman aged 40 to 50 with Graves' hyperthyroidism. This chain's CDR3 is CSVVTGRTGELFF. In nucleotides, the CDR3 is TGCAGCGTTGTGACAGGGCGTACCGGGGAGCTGTTTTTT.